The 19 T cell receptor beta chains reported below all come from one sample, sequenced in a study of blood T cell repertoires in COVID-19. Data came from immunoSEQ multiplex PCR; TCRdb stores just in-frame clones and leaves some out. The sample lists 120,000 or so clones; 65% to 90% were seen once. The sequenced sample was peripheral blood. These receptors were obtained from a man older than 75 with active or convalescent COVID-19.

The chain has TRBV2 and TRBJ2-5, with 7 positions matching TRBD2. The CDR3 consists of 13 residues. Per germline, CDR1 SNHLY and CDR2 FYNNEI. With V trimmed by 7 bases and J by 3 bases, 5 bases remained unmatched. The CDR3 region has the DNA TGTGCCAGCAACCAGGGAGGGGAAGAGACCCAGTACTTC. This sequence encodes CASNQGGEETQYF.

This clone has a single count. The rearrangement joins TRBV3-1 (or the pseudogene TRBV3-2) to TRBJ1-2; D call uncertain. Per germline, CDR1 LGHDT and CDR2 YNNKEL (reference sequence). Trimming took 0 bases from V and 4 from J, leaving 6 bases between them. The CDR3 totals 13 residues. The CDR3 DNA follows: TGTGCCAGCAGCCAAGATTTCCTCTATGGCTACACCTTC. This sequence encodes CASSQDFLYGYTF.

This sequence joins TRBV12-3 or TRBV12-4 and TRBJ1-1; D gene uncertain. This CDR3 contains 12 residues. With 6 bases removed from V and 10 bases from J, the gap between germline ends came to 15 bases. CDR3 in amino acids: CASSRTPLRAFF. The CDR3 DNA sequence: TGTGCCAGCAGCCGTACTCCACTACGAGCTTTCTTT.

This chain joins TRBV5-1 and TRBJ2-7; 7 bases agree with TRBD1. Unmatched junction bases numbered 4, after V lost 1 base and J lost 6 bases. There are 13 residues in the CDR3. Germline V gene data show CDR1 as SGHRS and CDR2 as YFSETQ. The CDR3 region is CASSLKAGGEQYF. The CDR3 nucleotides read TGCGCCAGCAGCTTGAAGGCAGGGGGCGAGCAGTACTTC.

This chain connects TRBV6-5 to TRBJ2-7; 11 nucleotides match TRBD1. This CDR3 has 14 residues. Per germline, CDR1 MNHEY and CDR2 SVGAGI. V shed 6 bases, J shed 4 bases, and the junction held 5 bases outside the gene matches. The CDR3 loop is CASRPGQGGYEQYF. CDR3 in DNA: TGTGCCAGCAGGCCGGGACAGGGGGGTTACGAGCAGTACTTC.

V gene TRBV19 combines with J gene TRBJ1-2, with 9 bases lining up with TRBD1. The germline V gene has CDR1 LNHDA and CDR2 SQIVND (reference sequence). The CDR3 consists of 13 residues. J lost 8 bases, V lost 6 bases, and 7 bases had no gene match. CDR3 bases: TGTGCCAGTAGGATGGGACAGGGTAAAGGCTACACCTTC. It specifies CASRMGQGKGYTF.

The chain's CDR3 is CASSIASLGLLSNQPQHF. The CDR3 DNA reads TGTGCCAGTAGTATAGCGAGTTTGGGCCTTTTAAGCAATCAGCCCCAGCATTTT. The V gene is TRBV19, the J gene TRBJ1-5; no reliable D call. This CDR3 has 18 amino acids. CDR1 and CDR2 (germline): LNHDA, SQIVND (reference sequence). Trimming took 1 base from V and 1 from J, leaving 17 bases between them.

Here the CDR3 reads CASSLQGAPETQYF. CDR3 sequence (DNA): TGTGCCAGCAGCTTACAGGGGGCCCCCGAGACCCAGTACTTC. The chain has TRBV7-2 and TRBJ2-5, with 8 nucleotides matching TRBD1. CDR1 SGHTA and CDR2 FQGNSA come from the germline V gene. Losses at the gene ends were 2 bases for V and 5 bases for J; bases not matched to a gene: 4. This CDR3 region has 14 residues.

V usage is TRBV3-1 (or the pseudogene TRBV3-2) and J usage is TRBJ2-7; the D gene is possibly TRBD2 (6 bases). The V and J ends lost 4 bases and 2 bases respectively, with 24 bases between them. CDR3 size: 18 residues. From germline, CDR1 is LGHDT and CDR2 YNNKEL (reference sequence). As DNA, the CDR3 is TGTGCCAGCAGCCTACGACTTTCCGGGACTCTCCGAACCTACGAGCAGTACTTC. The encoded protein is CASSLRLSGTLRTYEQYF.

This clone was observed a single time. The chain has TRBV25-1 and TRBJ2-1, with D unclear. Germline lookup yields CDR1 MGHDK and CDR2 SYGVNS. V gave up 6 bases and J gave up 5 bases, with 11 bases separating them. The CDR3 length is 13 residues. CDR3 region: CASREYEHNEQFF. The CDR3 DNA sequence: TGTGCCAGCAGAGAGTACGAACACAATGAGCAGTTCTTC.

This clone showed up just once. V gene TRBV6-6 combines with J gene TRBJ1-2, with 8 nucleotides matching TRBD1. In germline, CDR1 is MNHNY, CDR2 SVGAGI (reference sequence). After removal of 1 base from V and 8 bases from J, the junction contained 6 bases not matched to a gene. The CDR3 totals 14 residues. The CDR3 DNA is TGTGCCAGCAGTTACTTCGACAGGGGTGGGGGCTACACCTTC. Its translation: CASSYFDRGGGYTF.

The chain recombines TRBV10-1 with TRBJ1-2; D may be TRBD1 (6 bases). Germline CDR1 WNHNN, CDR2 SYGVQD (reference sequence). The V and J ends lost 3 bases and 4 bases respectively, with 12 bases between them. The CDR3 length is 14 residues. CDR3: CASSDGTPRYGYTF. As DNA, the CDR3 is TGCGCCAGCAGTGATGGGACACCGCGCTATGGCTACACCTTC.

This clone showed up just once. The chain links TRBV9 to TRBJ1-3, with D maybe TRBD1 (5 bases). The CDR3 loop spans 11 amino acids. Germline loops: CDR1 SGDLS, CDR2 YYNGEE. Trimming stripped 3 bases from V and 7 bases from J, with 5 bases between. The CDR3 DNA follows: TGTGCCAGCAGCGAGGGGAACACCATATATTTT. Translated: CASSEGNTIYF.

V usage is TRBV7-2 and J usage is TRBJ1-4; D not resolved. Germline V gives CDR1 SGHTA, CDR2 FQGNSA. This CDR3 region has 14 residues. The germline V and J ends were trimmed by 5 bases and 5 bases, with 12 bases remaining between them. CDR3 nucleotides: TGTGCCAGCAGCCCCCCGGGGAGAAATGAAAAACTGTTTTTT. It yields the protein CASSPPGRNEKLFF.

This rearrangement joins TRBV18 to TRBJ2-1; 8 nucleotides agree with TRBD2. CDR3 length equals 14 residues. Per germline, CDR1 KGHSH and CDR2 LQKENI. Trimming removed 3 bases from V and 7 bases from J; junction bases left unmatched: 5. The chain's CDR3 is CASSPGPGGNEQFF. CDR3 nucleotide sequence: TGTGCCAGCTCACCTGGCCCGGGAGGGAATGAGCAGTTCTTC.

V gene TRBV4-1 combines with J gene TRBJ1-5; the D is unclear. The V end was cut by 1 base, the J end by 1 base, with 11 bases between. This CDR3 contains 16 residues. The germline gives CDR1 MGHRA, CDR2 YSYEKL. The CDR3 region is CASSQVISGSNQPQHF. Here the CDR3 DNA reads TGCGCCAGCAGCCAAGTTATTTCCGGGAGCAATCAGCCCCAGCATTTT.

V is TRBV12-5 and J is TRBJ2-3; the match to TRBD1 covers 8 bases. Germline CDR1 and CDR2: LGHNT and FRNRAP. This CDR3 spans 17 amino acids. V shed 0 bases, J shed 3 bases, and the junction held 8 bases outside the gene matches. The CDR3 region has the DNA TGTGCTAGTGGTTTGGTACGGAGGACAGGGCAAACAGATACGCAGTATTTT. Protein: CASGLVRRTGQTDTQYF.

V and J are TRBV11-3 and TRBJ1-2; 8 bases agree with TRBD1. The V gene end was trimmed by 3 bases and the J gene end by 6 bases; junction bases not matched to a gene: 3. From germline, CDR1 is SGHNT and CDR2 YENEEA. This CDR3 has 13 amino acids. The CDR3 protein is CASSFPGGDGYTF. CDR3 DNA sequence: TGTGCCAGCAGCTTTCCAGGGGGCGATGGCTACACCTTC. Looking up the rest from reference TRBV11-3 and TRBJ1-2 gives the full variable domain: EAGVVQSPRYKIIEKKQPVAFWCNPISGHNTLYWYLQNLGQGPELLIRYENEEAVDDSQLPKDRFSAERLKGVDSTLKIQPAELGDSAVYLCASSFPGGDGYTFGSGTRLTVV.

The CDR3 region has the DNA TGTGCCAGCAGTTTGGGACAGGGCACTGAAGCTTTCTTT. Amino acid sequence: CASSLGQGTEAFF. The chain combines TRBV12-3 or TRBV12-4 with TRBJ1-1, with 9 bases identical to TRBD1. CDR3 size: 13 residues. The J segment lost 4 bases and the V segment lost 3 bases, leaving 0 bases of the junction unmatched.